Presented here are 14 T cell receptor beta chains from one specimen sequenced in a study of a mutant IDH1 vaccine in newly diagnosed glioma. No cognate antigen is known for these TCRs. Produced via immunoSEQ multiplex PCR; TCRdb's table is partial and in-frame only. This table has approximately 62,000 clones, around 84% appearing once. Time point in this sample: week 23, last vaccination. Each dose delivered 300 ug of mutant IDH1 20-mer peptide subcutaneously with imiquimod. This sample comprised PBMCs, obtained from a glioma patient whose treatment included an IDH1 peptide vaccine. The receptor set was obtained from a man aged 30 to 39 with glioma.

This clone appeared a few times. This chain connects TRBV5-1 to TRBJ1-1; no definite D call. The CDR3 loop spans 12 amino acids. V was shortened by 4 bases and J by 3 bases, with 7 bases between the two germline ends. The V gene's germline CDR1 is SGHRS and CDR2 YFSETQ. CDR3 sequence reads: CASSRQDTEAFF. CDR3 nucleotide sequence: TGCGCCAGCAGCCGTCAAGACACTGAAGCTTTCTTT.

The V gene is TRBV6-1, the J gene TRBJ1-5; D ambiguous. Per the germline V gene, CDR1 is MNHNS and CDR2 is SASEGT. This CDR3 is 13 amino acids long. V lost 6 bases, J lost 4 bases, and 10 bases lay in between. CDR3 residues: CASRSARNQPQHF. The CDR3 bases are TGTGCCAGCAGATCGGCGCGAAATCAGCCCCAGCATTTT.

The V gene is TRBV7-8, the J gene TRBJ2-3; 8 nucleotides line up with TRBD1. The CDR3 spans 15 residues. CDR1 is SGHVS, CDR2 FQNEAQ, per germline. With 3 bases clipped from V and 5 bases from J, the junction kept 7 bases outside the gene matches. CDR3 sequence (DNA): TGTGCCAGCAGCTTTGGGGGACAGGTGGGAGATACGCAGTATTTT. It is translated as CASSFGGQVGDTQYF.

The J gene is TRBJ1-3, the V gene TRBV6-1, with no clear D. V was pared by 0 bases and J by 2 bases, with 11 bases between. The CDR3 runs to 16 residues. Germline CDR1 and CDR2: MNHNS and SASEGT. DNA of the CDR3: TGTGCCAGCAGTGAAGCGCCCCCCCAAACTGGAAACACCATATATTTT. Translating it yields CASSEAPPQTGNTIYF.

The chain links TRBV13 to TRBJ2-7; 7 bases line up with TRBD2. The germline CDR1 and CDR2 sequences are PRHDT and FYEKMQ (reference sequence). V gave up 5 bases and J gave up 3 bases; unmatched junction bases: 13. The CDR3 consists of 16 residues. CDR3 sequence: CASSAGEGAYYYEQYF. The CDR3 DNA follows: TGTGCCAGCAGCGCCGGGGAGGGAGCATACTACTACGAGCAGTACTTC.

In nucleotides, the CDR3 is TGCGCCAGCAGCTTAGAGGGGGACGGTGAAAAACTGTTTTTT. This encodes CASSLEGDGEKLFF. The chain has TRBV5-1 and TRBJ1-4; possible D gene TRBD1, 6 bases. The V end lost 2 bases, the J end lost 7 bases, and 12 bases lay between the germline ends. CDR3 length: 14 residues. The germline V gene encodes CDR1 SGHRS and CDR2 YFSETQ.

V usage is TRBV5-1 and J usage is TRBJ1-1, with 7 bases identical to TRBD1. The V segment lost 4 bases and the J segment 2 bases; nucleotides outside the gene matches: 5. This CDR3 contains 14 residues. Germline assignment: CDR1 SGHRS and CDR2 YFSETQ. The CDR3 DNA reads TGCGCCAGCAGCCCCCGGGACAGCAACACTGAAGCTTTCTTT. Translated, it gives CASSPRDSNTEAFF.

This clone was detected only once. The chain recombines TRBV6-5 with TRBJ2-7; 11 nucleotides agree with TRBD2. This CDR3 region has 15 residues. V dropped 7 bases and J dropped 6; count of bases not matched to a gene: 11. The germline CDR1 and CDR2 sequences are MNHEY and SVGAGI. CDR3 amino acids: CASKRLAGTFGEQYF. The CDR3 coding sequence is TGTGCCAGCAAACGACTAGCGGGGACCTTTGGCGAGCAGTACTTC.

This clone appeared a single time. The V and J genes are TRBV7-9 and TRBJ1-3, with 8 bases matching TRBD1. V was pared by 5 bases and J by 0 bases, with 15 bases of the junction left unmatched. Germline CDR1 and CDR2: SEHNR and FQNEAQ (reference sequence). The CDR3 extends over 19 amino acids. CDR3 bases: TGTGCCAGCAGCCCCGGACAGGGCCTTACCACTTACTCTGGAAACACCATATATTTT. Its protein product is CASSPGQGLTTYSGNTIYF.

This clone was observed once. The chain combines TRBV2 with TRBJ2-6, with D possibly matching TRBD1 (5 bases). This CDR3 contains 18 residues. Trimming removed 7 bases at V and 0 bases at J, with 19 bases between. CDR1 SNHLY and CDR2 FYNNEI come from the germline V gene. The CDR3 coding sequence is TGTGCCAGCATCCGAGTAAGACAGTTCCACTCTGGGGCCAACGTCCTGACTTTC. It encodes CASIRVRQFHSGANVLTF.

This CDR3 is CASSSGASGANVLTF. DNA for the CDR3: TGTGCCAGCAGTTCCGGAGCCTCTGGGGCCAACGTCCTGACTTTC. The genes are TRBV28 and TRBJ2-6; unclear D gene. Trimming stripped 4 bases from V and 0 bases from J, with 7 bases between. This CDR3 is built from 15 residues. The V gene's germline CDR1 is MDHEN and CDR2 SYDVKM.

A single count supports this clone. The rearrangement joins TRBV7-2 to TRBJ1-3; D is perhaps TRBD1 (5 bases). The ends were cut back, 1 base at V and 0 bases at J, with 13 bases in the middle. Looked up from germline, CDR1 is SGHTA and CDR2 is FQGNSA. The CDR3 covers 17 residues. In DNA, the CDR3 is TGTGCCAGCAGCTTAGTGGGACGGCGGGTCTCTGGAAACACCATATATTTT. Its protein is CASSLVGRRVSGNTIYF.

This rearrangement joins TRBV10-3 to TRBJ2-3; D tentatively reads TRBD1 or TRBD2 (5 bases each). Per germline, CDR1 ENHRY and CDR2 SYGVKD. V lost 2 bases and J lost 1, with 13 bases in between. The CDR3 has 16 amino acids. The CDR3 DNA follows: TGTGCCATCAGTGAGCCGGATGGGGGTCGCACAGATACGCAGTATTTT. Amino acid sequence: CAISEPDGGRTDTQYF.

The V and J genes are TRBV29-1 and TRBJ1-2; 7 nucleotides align to TRBD1. The trim removed 6 bases at V and 2 bases at J, leaving 6 bases unmatched. Germline V gene sequence: CDR1 SQVTM, CDR2 ANQGSEA. The CDR3 contains 13 residues. The CDR3 loop reads CSVAEQGNYGYTF. DNA of the CDR3: TGCAGCGTGGCTGAACAGGGGAACTATGGCTACACCTTC.